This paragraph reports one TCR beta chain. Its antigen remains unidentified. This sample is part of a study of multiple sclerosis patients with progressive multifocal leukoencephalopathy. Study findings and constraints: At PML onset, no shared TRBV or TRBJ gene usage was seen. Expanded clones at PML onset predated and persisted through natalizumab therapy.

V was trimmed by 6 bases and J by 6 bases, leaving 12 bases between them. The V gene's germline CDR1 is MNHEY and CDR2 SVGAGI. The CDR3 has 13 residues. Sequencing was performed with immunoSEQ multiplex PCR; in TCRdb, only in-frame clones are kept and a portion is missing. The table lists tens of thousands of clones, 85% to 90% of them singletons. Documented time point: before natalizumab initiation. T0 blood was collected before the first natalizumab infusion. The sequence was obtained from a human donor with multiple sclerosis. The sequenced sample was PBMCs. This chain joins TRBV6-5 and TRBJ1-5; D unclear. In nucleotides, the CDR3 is TGTGCCAGCAGCCAGCAAGCAAGTCAGCCCCAGCATTTT. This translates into CASSQQASQPQHF.